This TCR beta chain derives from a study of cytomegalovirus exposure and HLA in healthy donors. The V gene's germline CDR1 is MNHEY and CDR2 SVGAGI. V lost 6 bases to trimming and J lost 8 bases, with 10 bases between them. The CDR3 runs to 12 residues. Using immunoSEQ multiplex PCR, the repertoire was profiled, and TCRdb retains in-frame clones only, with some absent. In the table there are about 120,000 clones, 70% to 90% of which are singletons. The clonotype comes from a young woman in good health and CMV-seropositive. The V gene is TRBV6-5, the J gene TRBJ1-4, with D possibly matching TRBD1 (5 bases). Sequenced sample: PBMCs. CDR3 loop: CASRTGGEKLFF. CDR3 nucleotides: TGTGCCAGCAGGACCGGGGGAGAAAAACTGTTTTTT.